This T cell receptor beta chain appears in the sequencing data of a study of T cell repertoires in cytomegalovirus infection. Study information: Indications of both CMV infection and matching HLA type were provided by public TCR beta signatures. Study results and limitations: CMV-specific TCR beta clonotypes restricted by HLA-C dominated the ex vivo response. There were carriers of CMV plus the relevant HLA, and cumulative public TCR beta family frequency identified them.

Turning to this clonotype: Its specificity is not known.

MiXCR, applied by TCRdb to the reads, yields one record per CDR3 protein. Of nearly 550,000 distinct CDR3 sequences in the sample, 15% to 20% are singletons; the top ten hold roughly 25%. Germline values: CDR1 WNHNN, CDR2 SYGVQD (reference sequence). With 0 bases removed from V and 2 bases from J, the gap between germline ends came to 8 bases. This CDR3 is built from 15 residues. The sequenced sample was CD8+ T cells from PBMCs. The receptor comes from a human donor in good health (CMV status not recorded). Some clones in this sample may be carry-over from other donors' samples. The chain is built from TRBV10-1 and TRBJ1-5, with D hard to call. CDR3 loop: CASSESKRGNQPQHF. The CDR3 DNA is TGCGCCAGCAGTGAGTCGAAGAGGGGCAATCAGCCCCAGCATTTT.